Below, 21 T cell receptor beta chains from the same sample are listed, as sequenced in a study of vaccination and CD4 T cells after COVID-19. The Oncomine TCR Beta short-read assay sequenced DNA from cultured CD4+ T cells. TCRdb reprocessed the PCR reads via MiXCR and lists one record per CDR3 protein. The table includes approximately 15,000 distinct CDR3 sequences, 70% to 75% detected once. Treatment reported: roughly ten-day PBMC culture with coronavirus spike peptide pools or control peptides (ViraFEST assay). The antigens for these receptors are not known. What was sequenced was CD4+ T cells from blood, cultured in vitro. The receptors come from a human donor who had recovered from COVID-19.

This chain connects TRBV7-2 to TRBJ1-5; 7 nucleotides align to TRBD1. The trim removed 5 bases at V and 7 bases at J, leaving 11 bases unmatched. This CDR3 spans 15 amino acids. CDR1 and CDR2 from the germline V gene are SGHTA and FQGNSA. CDR3 in amino acids: CASSRNRGREQPQHF. The CDR3 DNA reads TGTGCCAGCAGCCGGAACAGGGGCAGAGAGCAGCCCCAGCATTTT.

This chain links TRBV7-9 with TRBJ2-5; 15 bases align to TRBD2. There are 19 residues in the CDR3. Per germline, CDR1 SEHNR and CDR2 FQNEAQ (reference sequence). Trimming removed 4 bases from V and 5 bases from J; junction bases left unmatched: 14. CDR3 nucleotides: TGTGCCAGCAGCTCACGCCCCAGGACTAGCGGGAGGGCCTATGAGACCCAGTACTTC. This codes for CASSSRPRTSGRAYETQYF.

This clonotype was found a few times. The chain links TRBV7-8 to TRBJ2-2, with TRBD2 matching 7 bases. The CDR3 is 17 amino acids. Germline V gene sequence: CDR1 SGHVS, CDR2 FQNEAQ. V lost 5 bases and J lost 3; bases outside the gene matches: 12. Here the CDR3 reads CASSTISAGVYTGELFF. CDR3 coding DNA: TGTGCCAGCAGCACAATTTCGGCGGGAGTGTACACCGGGGAGCTGTTTTTT.

The gene calls are TRBV24-1 and TRBJ1-2, with 12 nucleotides matching TRBD1. The junction had 5 bases not matched to a gene; V was cut back by 3 bases and J by 1 base. CDR1 KGHDR and CDR2 SFDVKD come from the germline V gene. This CDR3 has 17 residues. The CDR3 DNA sequence: TGTGCCACCAGTGATCCGGGACAGGGGGCTTTTAACTATGGCTACACCTTC. It codes for CATSDPGQGAFNYGYTF.

The rearrangement joins TRBV7-8 to TRBJ1-1; TRBD1 aligns across 10 bases. CDR1 is SGHVS and CDR2 is FQNEAQ in the germline V gene. V was pared by 4 bases and J by 11 bases, with 10 bases of the junction left unmatched. The length of the CDR3 is 14 residues. The DNA of the CDR3 is TGTGCCAGCAGCTCGGACAGGGGGACGGCTGGCGCTTTCTTT. It encodes CASSSDRGTAGAFF.

The chain is built from TRBV20-1 and TRBJ2-7; D tentatively fits TRBD1 or TRBD2 (5 bases each). From germline, CDR1 is DFQATT and CDR2 SNEGSKA (reference sequence). V lost 2 bases, J lost 7 bases, and 12 bases lay in between. CDR3 length: 12 residues. For the CDR3, the DNA is TGCAGTGCTAGACGGGACGGCAGAGAGCAGTACTTC. Translation gives CSARRDGREQYF.

This sequence joins TRBV7-2 and TRBJ1-1; D unresolved. The CDR3 has 13 residues. The germline V gene encodes CDR1 SGHTA and CDR2 FQGNSA. Trimming cost V 5 bases and J 1 base, with 8 bases left between them. The CDR3, as DNA: TGTGCCAGCAGCCCCACAGCGAACACTGAAGCTTTCTTT. Encoded protein: CASSPTANTEAFF.

The rearrangement links TRBV27 to TRBJ2-1; tentatively, D is TRBD1 (6 bases). Germline-derived CDR1 and CDR2 are MNHEY and SMNVEV (reference sequence). This CDR3 region has 13 residues. V lost 8 bases to trimming and J lost 6 bases, with 14 bases between them. The CDR3: CASSSFRGNEQFF. The CDR3 DNA sequence: TGTGCCAGCTCGAGCTTCAGGGGCAATGAGCAGTTCTTC.

The chain combines TRBV6-1 with TRBJ1-2; 8 bases agree with TRBD1. Per the germline V gene, CDR1 is MNHNS and CDR2 is SASEGT. Losses at the gene ends were 6 bases for V and 4 bases for J; bases not matched to a gene: 10. This CDR3 is 15 amino acids long. The CDR3 coding sequence is TGTGCCAGCAGGACCCCGGACAGGGCTGTCTATGGCTACACCTTC. As protein: CASRTPDRAVYGYTF.

The chain carries TRBV6-1 and TRBJ2-3; no firm D call. There are 14 residues in the CDR3. Germline values: CDR1 MNHNS, CDR2 SASEGT. V was trimmed by 9 bases and J by 0 bases, leaving 13 bases between them. The CDR3 DNA follows: TGTGCCAGTAGTCTGACGCATAGCACAGATACGCAGTATTTT. This gives the protein CASSLTHSTDTQYF.

CDR3 coding DNA: TGTGCCAGCGAGCCCAGGGCAACAGATACGCAGTATTTT. It codes for CASEPRATDTQYF. This chain joins TRBV7-8 and TRBJ2-3; perhaps TRBD1 as D (5 bases). Germline CDR1 is SGHVS and CDR2 is FQNEAQ. This CDR3 has 13 residues. The V gene lost 8 bases and the J gene lost 3 bases, with 12 bases spanning the gap. Supplemented by reference TRBV7-8 and TRBJ2-3, the full variable domain reads GAGVSQSPRYKVAKRGQDVALRCDPISGHVSLFWYQQALGQGPEFLTYFQNEAQLDKSGLPSDRFFAERPEGSVSTLKIQRTQQEDSAVYLCASEPRATDTQYFGPGTRLTVL.

Points on this clonotype: At one of its ends the junction is not consistent with the germline gene, which may arise from a read error. V usage is TRBV6-1 and J usage is TRBJ1-1; maybe TRBD1 (5 bases). The CDR3 consists of 13 residues. The germline gives CDR1 MNHNS, CDR2 SASEGT. The CDR3, as DNA: TGTGCCAGCAGGGAAGGGGTAGGGACTGAAGCTTTCTTT. This translates into CASREGVGTEAFF.

The rearrangement links TRBV19 to TRBJ2-5, with 9 positions matching TRBD1. Per the germline V gene, CDR1 is LNHDA and CDR2 is SQIVND (reference sequence). CDR3 length: 14 residues. Trimming removed 6 bases from V and 5 bases from J; junction bases left unmatched: 7. CDR3 DNA sequence: TGTGCCAGTAGCACGGACAGGGGTATGGAGACCCAGTACTTC. This gives the protein CASSTDRGMETQYF.

This chain connects TRBV6-5 to TRBJ2-5; TRBD2 matches at 9 bases. CDR1 MNHEY and CDR2 SVGAGI come from the germline V gene. Losses at the gene ends were 0 bases for V and 4 bases for J; bases not matched to a gene: 3. The CDR3 extends over 15 amino acids. DNA for the CDR3: TGTGCCAGCAGTTACTCGATTAGCGGGAGAGAGACCCAGTACTTC. Encoded protein: CASSYSISGRETQYF.

This sequence joins TRBV15 and TRBJ1-2, with a tentative D call TRBD1 (6 bases). V lost 1 base and J 4 bases, leaving 13 bases between the germline ends. This CDR3 is built from 15 residues. Germline V gives CDR1 LNHNV, CDR2 YYDKDF (reference sequence). CDR3 sequence reads: CATSRGGRGSYGYTF. The CDR3 DNA reads TGTGCCACCAGCAGAGGTGGCAGGGGTAGCTATGGCTACACCTTC.

This clonotype occurred once. V gene TRBV20-1 combines with J gene TRBJ2-2, with 14 bases fitting TRBD2. With V trimmed by 6 bases and J by 6 bases, 9 bases remained unmatched. CDR1 is DFQATT and CDR2 is SNEGSKA in the germline V gene (reference sequence). The CDR3 runs to 16 residues. The CDR3 protein is CSALVRTSGRPGELFF. In DNA, the CDR3 is TGCAGTGCACTAGTTCGGACTAGCGGGAGGCCCGGGGAGCTGTTTTTT.

The chain has TRBV5-1 and TRBJ1-1; maybe TRBD1 (5 bases). This CDR3 is built from 14 residues. Germline V gene sequence: CDR1 SGHRS, CDR2 YFSETQ. V lost 4 bases and J 2 bases, leaving 12 bases between the germline ends. The CDR3 loop is CASSRGDGNTEAFF. The DNA of the CDR3 is TGCGCCAGCAGCCGCGGGGACGGCAACACTGAAGCTTTCTTT.

V gene TRBV28 combines with J gene TRBJ1-5; D may be TRBD1 (5 bases). V lost 6 bases and J lost 2, with 14 bases in between. CDR3 length: 15 residues. Germline V gives CDR1 MDHEN, CDR2 SYDVKM. CDR3 residues: CASRSGVSGNQPQHF. CDR3 DNA sequence: TGTGCCAGCAGGTCGGGGGTTTCGGGCAATCAGCCCCAGCATTTT.

This chain joins TRBV4-1 and TRBJ2-3; 8 positions agree with TRBD2. J gave up 2 bases and V 4 bases, and 8 bases lay outside the gene matches. This CDR3 contains 16 residues. The germline V gene encodes CDR1 MGHRA and CDR2 YSYEKL. The CDR3, as DNA: TGCGCCAGCAGCCTCGGCCATAGCGGGGACACAGATACGCAGTATTTT. It codes for CASSLGHSGDTDTQYF.

The J gene is TRBJ2-3, the V gene TRBV30; D unclear. Germline-derived CDR1 and CDR2 are GTSNPN and SVGIG (reference sequence). The CDR3 has 12 residues. The CDR3 DNA sequence: TGTGCTGCGGAGAGTAAGACAGATACGCAGTATTTT. Its translation is CAAESKTDTQYF.

V gene TRBV6-2 or TRBV6-3 combines with J gene TRBJ1-5; D gene ambiguous. CDR1 is MNHEY and CDR2 is SVGEGT in the germline V gene. There are 19 residues in the CDR3. Trimming left V 0 bases short and J 4 bases short, with 22 bases between. Here the CDR3 reads CASSYSLGRGSIPNQPQHF. For the CDR3, the DNA is TGTGCCAGCAGTTACTCGCTTGGCCGCGGGTCGATCCCTAATCAGCCCCAGCATTTT.